This entry concerns a single T cell receptor (beta chain). Its target is unknown. The CDR3 sequence is 16 residues long. Germline CDR1 SNHLY, CDR2 FYNNEI. V was trimmed by 4 bases and J by 6 bases, leaving 19 bases between them. The data were obtained in a study of cytomegalovirus exposure and HLA in healthy donors. The wider study: As an earlier analysis found, some 170 million T cells yielded fewer than 130 million unique TCR beta sequences.

Study results and caveats: In a later analysis, DRB1 alleles had the most associated TCRs; HLA-C alleles the fewest.

PCR amplification relied on 60 Vbeta primers (plus 13 Jbeta primers). In the original processing: About 11 million of 80 million to 85 million unique TCR beta chains were shared, per a later count. Method: immunoSEQ multiplex PCR; TCRdb's copy keeps in-frame clones and lacks some. The DNA gave D and trimming, while V, J and clone size come from that table. The sample yields about 170,000 clones, approximately 88% seen once. Nominal health characterized the donors when sampled, though unrecorded immune exposures were likely. This clonotype was obtained from a boy between 2 and 15 years old in good health and CMV-seronegative. The source material was PBMCs. V is TRBV2 and J is TRBJ2-1, with D possibly matching TRBD2 (6 bases). CDR3 bases: TGTGCCAGCAGTGTTACGGGAGTGGGTGGGGCCAATGAGCAGTTCTTC. Translated, it gives CASSVTGVGGANEQFF.